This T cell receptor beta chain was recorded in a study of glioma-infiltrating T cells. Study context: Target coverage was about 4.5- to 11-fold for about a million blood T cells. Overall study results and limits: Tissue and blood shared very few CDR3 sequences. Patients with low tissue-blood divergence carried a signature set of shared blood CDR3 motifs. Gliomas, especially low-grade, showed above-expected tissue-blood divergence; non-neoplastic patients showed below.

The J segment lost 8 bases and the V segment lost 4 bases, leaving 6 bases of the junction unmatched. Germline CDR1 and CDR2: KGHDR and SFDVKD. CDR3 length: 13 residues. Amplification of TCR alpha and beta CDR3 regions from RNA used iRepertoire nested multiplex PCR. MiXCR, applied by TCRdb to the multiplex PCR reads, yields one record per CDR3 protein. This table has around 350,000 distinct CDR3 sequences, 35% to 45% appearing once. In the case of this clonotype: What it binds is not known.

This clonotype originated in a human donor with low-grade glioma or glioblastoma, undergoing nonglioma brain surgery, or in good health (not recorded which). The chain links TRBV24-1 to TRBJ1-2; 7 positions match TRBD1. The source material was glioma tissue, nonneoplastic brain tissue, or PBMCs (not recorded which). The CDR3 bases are TGTGCCACCAGTGAACCCGACAGGGACGGCTACACCTTC. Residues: CATSEPDRDGYTF.